This T cell receptor beta chain was obtained from a study of shared clonotypes between healthy human individuals. CD45RO negativity and positive selection for CCR7 defined naive CD8 cells, a population that excluded terminally differentiated effector memory CD45RA+ cells. Data came from immunoSEQ multiplex PCR; TCRdb stores just in-frame clones and leaves some out. The sample has some 2,000,000 clones; around 96% are singletons. There are 13 residues in the CDR3. Germline loops: CDR1 MGHDK, CDR2 SYGVNS. Trimming removed 1 base at V and 6 bases at J, with 9 bases between. This clone was found once. V usage is TRBV25-1 and J usage is TRBJ1-1, with no clear D. Source material: naive CD8+ T cells sorted from blood. This receptor was identified in a man aged 18 to 29 in good health. CDR3 protein: CASSELGSAEAFF. CDR3 DNA: TGTGCCAGCAGTGAATTAGGGTCCGCTGAAGCTTTCTTT.